The clone carrying this TCR beta chain was found a few times. These data are taken from a study of blood T cells in healthy people across ages. PCR was performed a second time for about 7 to 12 cycles using a sample-barcoded 5' primer and a J-beta primer mix. TCRdb independently ran MiXCR on the 5' RACE reads; one entry per CDR3 protein. The table records approximately 670,000 distinct CDR3 sequences, approximately 40% of them present only once. V trimming: 6 bases; J trimming: 3 bases; junction bases outside the gene matches: 5. This CDR3 has 14 residues. Sequenced material: blood. The source of this sequence is a man of 80 years or more in good health. The J gene is TRBJ2-7, the V gene TRBV12-3 or TRBV12-4, with 10 positions matching TRBD1. CDR3 region: CASSLGQGGYEQYF. DNA of the CDR3: TGTGCCAGCAGCCTTGGACAGGGGGGCTACGAGCAGTACTTC.